This T cell receptor beta chain was identified during a study of cytomegalovirus exposure and HLA in healthy donors. Study-level points and caveats: In a later analysis, a missense DCLRE1C variant was linked to TCR beta V- and J-gene trimming.

It was with 60 Vbeta and 13 Jbeta primers that the PCR ran. The assay was immunoSEQ multiplex PCR, and TCRdb's table has in-frame clones only and misses some. The sample holds around 200,000 clones; roughly 68% are singletons and the top ten take 2.6%. On this clone: Its specificity is not known.

Healthy bone marrow donors made up the cohort. The V end was cut by 0 bases, the J end by 0 bases, with 7 bases between. The CDR3 is 15 residues long. The germline CDR1 and CDR2 sequences are SGHRS and YFSETQ. What was sequenced was PBMCs. This chain links TRBV5-1 with TRBJ1-5; D unresolved. This receptor was obtained from a middle-aged man in good health and CMV-seropositive. The CDR3 region has the DNA TGCGCCAGCAGCTTGGGGCCTGTTAGCAATCAGCCCCAGCATTTT. Protein sequence: CASSLGPVSNQPQHF.